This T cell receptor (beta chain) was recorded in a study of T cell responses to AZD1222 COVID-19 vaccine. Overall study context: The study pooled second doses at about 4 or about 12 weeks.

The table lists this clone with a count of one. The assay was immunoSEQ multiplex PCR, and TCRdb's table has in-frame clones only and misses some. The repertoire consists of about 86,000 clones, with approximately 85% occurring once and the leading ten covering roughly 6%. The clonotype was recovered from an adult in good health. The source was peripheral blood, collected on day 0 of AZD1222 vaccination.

The CDR3 loop is CASSLVGGRATDTQYF. Written as DNA, the CDR3 is TGTGCCAGCAGCTTAGTTGGCGGGAGGGCAACAGATACGCAGTATTTT. The gene calls are TRBV7-6 and TRBJ2-3, with TRBD2 identical over 9 bases. In germline, CDR1 is SGHVS, CDR2 FNYEAQ. Trimming at V came to 1 base and at J to 3 bases, leaving 5 bases not matched to a gene. The CDR3 sequence is 16 residues long.